Listed below are T cell receptor beta chains from one sample, sequenced in a study of early T cells in non-severe SARS-CoV-2 infection. TCRdb reprocessed the 5' RACE reads via MiXCR and lists one record per CDR3 protein. The table lists approximately 31,000 distinct CDR3 sequences, more than 4.5% of them singletons. The source material was whole blood. The receptors shown here come from an adult who was a healthcare worker with PCR-confirmed SARS-CoV-2 infection or an uninfected control (not recorded which). The CDR3 runs from the conserved cysteine through the conserved F or W. A D gene is named only where the DNA matches it firmly. Clone sizes are given selectively: once, few, many, or a class where the clone is expanded.

NA	TRBV7-8	NA	TRBJ2-3	CASSLGGLTDTQYF	TGTGCCAGCAGCTTAGGTGGGCTCACAGATACGCAGTATTTT
few	TRBV27	NA	TRBJ2-1	CASRQGAGVNEQFF	TGTGCCTCAAGGCAGGGGGCGGGGGTCAATGAGCAGTTCTTC
many	TRBV7-9	NA	TRBJ1-5	CASSAGVQRNQPQHF	TGTGCCAGCAGCGCAGGGGTCCAGAGGAATCAGCCCCAGCATTTT
many	TRBV20-1	NA	TRBJ2-2	CSAPTPASFNGELFF	TGCAGTGCTCCCACCCCGGCTAGTTTCAACGGGGAGCTGTTTTTT
many	TRBV29-1	NA	TRBJ1-2	CSVEDHKGILGYTF	TGCAGCGTTGAAGATCACAAGGGAATCCTTGGCTACACCTTC
many	TRBV20-1	NA	TRBJ1-5	CSASQGTYSNQPQHF	TGCAGTGCTAGCCAGGGAACATATAGCAATCAGCCCCAGCATTTT
many	TRBV7-2	NA	TRBJ1-1	CASSLDSKLLTFF	TGTGCCAGCAGCCTGGACAGCAAGCTTCTAACTTTCTTT
many	TRBV12-3/TRBV12-4	NA	TRBJ1-2	CASNHLQGSYTF	TGTGCCAGCAATCACCTACAGGGAAGCTACACCTTC
many	TRBV21-1	NA	TRBJ1-1	CASSIRHSHSNTEAFF	TGTGCCAGCAGCATTCGGCACAGCCACTCGAACACTGAAGCTTTCTTT
many	TRBV7-2	NA	TRBJ2-3	CASSLGRYGTDTQYF	TGTGCCAGCAGCCTGGGGCGTTACGGCACAGATACGCAGTATTTT
many	TRBV5-1	TRBD1	TRBJ2-7	CASSLGRGLPREQYF	TGCGCCAGCAGCTTGGGAAGGGGGCTCCCTCGAGAGCAGTACTTC
many	TRBV28	NA	TRBJ2-1	CASSFNYATAAYNEQFF	TGTGCCAGCAGTTTCAATTATGCGACGGCAGCCTACAATGAGCAGTTCTTC
NA	TRBV4-1	NA	TRBJ2-5	CASSQGLGEQETQYF	TGCGCCAGCAGCCAAGGATTGGGGGAGCAAGAGACCCAGTACTTC